The 23 T cell receptor beta chains in this list originate from one sample, sequenced in a study of blood T cell repertoires in COVID-19. Measured with immunoSEQ multiplex PCR; TCRdb has only the in-frame clones, and not every one. The sample lists 150,000 to 200,000 clones; 70% to 90% were seen once. Sequencing used peripheral blood. Receptors originate from a human donor in a cohort sampled during active COVID-19.

The J gene is TRBJ2-7, the V gene TRBV4-3; 11 nucleotides align to TRBD2. The CDR3 runs 13 residues. Germline V gene sequence: CDR1 LGHNA, CDR2 YSLEER. V gave up 3 bases and J gave up 9 bases; unmatched junction bases: 4. CDR3 in DNA: TGCGCCAGCAGCCAGGTACTAGCGGGAGTGCAGTACTTC. Its translation is CASSQVLAGVQYF.

This chain links TRBV12-5 with TRBJ2-2; tentative D call: TRBD2 (6 bases). V shed 3 bases and J shed 1 base, with 15 bases lying between them. CDR1 is LGHNT, CDR2 FRNRAP, per germline. This CDR3 is 17 amino acids long. DNA for the CDR3: TGTGCTAGTGGTTTCCCTTCAGGAGGGAGGAACACCGGGGAGCTGTTTTTT. Translation: CASGFPSGGRNTGELFF.

The rearrangement joins TRBV4-1 to TRBJ2-1, with a possible D match to TRBD2 (6 bases). The CDR3 is 17 amino acids. Germline assignment: CDR1 MGHRA and CDR2 YSYEKL. V shed 1 base and J shed 7 bases, with 20 bases lying between them. CDR3 DNA: TGCGCCAGCAGCCAAGGGAGGGGAGGCCCCAAAGGAAATGAGCAGTTCTTC. This gives the protein CASSQGRGGPKGNEQFF.

Of note for this clone: At one end, the junction sequence differs from germline, possibly due to a read error. V gene TRBV3-1 (or the pseudogene TRBV3-2) combines with J gene TRBJ2-7, with 9 bases matching TRBD2. Germline V gene sequence: CDR1 LGHDT, CDR2 YNNKEL (reference sequence). This CDR3 region has 15 residues. The chain's CDR3 is CASRQGSGGSYEQYF. In DNA form, the CDR3 reads TGTGCCAGCAGACAAGGTAGCGGGGGCAGCTACGAGCAGTACTTC.

The V and J genes are TRBV6-6 and TRBJ2-5; the D is unclear. The V end lost 8 bases, the J end lost 4 bases, and 8 bases lay between the germline ends. Germline loops: CDR1 MNHNY, CDR2 SVGAGI (reference sequence). CDR3 size: 11 residues. The CDR3 bases are TGTGCCAGCCTAGTGGGAGAGACCCAGTACTTC. This translates into CASLVGETQYF.

The chain combines TRBV6-6 with TRBJ2-7, with 7 bases matching TRBD2. V lost 4 bases to trimming and J lost 2 bases; unmatched junction nucleotides: 5. Per the germline V gene, CDR1 is MNHNY and CDR2 is SVGAGI (reference sequence). The CDR3 contains 14 residues. The CDR3 spells CASSFASGTYEQYF. The CDR3 nucleotides are TGTGCCAGCAGTTTCGCTAGCGGCACCTACGAGCAGTACTTC.

The chain employs TRBV20-1 and TRBJ1-3, with D uncertain. Per the germline V gene, CDR1 is DFQATT and CDR2 is SNEGSKA (reference sequence). CDR3 length equals 11 residues. The CDR3 loop is CSPHSGNTIYF. The CDR3 DNA reads TGCAGCCCACATTCTGGAAACACCATATATTTT.

The chain recombines TRBV5-1 with TRBJ2-1, with TRBD2 matching over 7 bases. This CDR3 has 16 residues. The germline CDR1 and CDR2 sequences are SGHRS and YFSETQ. V shed 2 bases and J 2 bases; nucleotides not matched to a gene: 7. The CDR3 loop is CASSLGVAGTYNEQFF. CDR3 nucleotide sequence: TGCGCCAGCAGCTTAGGGGTAGCGGGCACCTACAATGAGCAGTTCTTC.

This chain connects TRBV11-2 to TRBJ2-1, with 8 bases fitting TRBD2. Unmatched junction bases numbered 14, after V lost 6 bases and J lost 7 bases. The CDR3 has 16 amino acids. The germline V gene has CDR1 SGHAT and CDR2 FQNNGV. The CDR3 nucleotides are TGTGCCAGCAGGCGAACCTCTCTCGGGAGGGGAAATGAGCAGTTCTTC. Its protein product is CASRRTSLGRGNEQFF.

The chain is built from TRBV6-5 and TRBJ2-4; 12 nucleotides line up with TRBD1. J lost 6 bases, V lost 10 bases, and 4 bases had no gene match. The CDR3 has 13 residues. Germline CDR1 reads MNHEY; CDR2 reads SVGAGI. The CDR3 is CATGTGGINIQYF. CDR3 DNA: TGTGCCACCGGGACAGGGGGCATAAACATTCAGTACTTC.

In its sample, this clone was seen once. The chain's CDR3 is CASSYWGGPDRPLELFF. CDR3 coding DNA: TGTGCCAGCAGTTACTGGGGCGGACCCGACCGGCCTCTGGAGCTGTTTTTT. The V and J genes are TRBV6-2 or TRBV6-3 and TRBJ2-2, with D perhaps TRBD1 (5 bases). Germline-derived CDR1 and CDR2 are MNHEY and SVGEGT. Trimming pared 1 base from V and 10 bases from J, leaving 22 bases between. The CDR3 spans 17 residues.

On this clone: Likely a read error: the CDR3 ends without its conserved phenylalanine or tryptophan. The DNA is omitted, as the CDR3 cannot be located on it reliably, and the CDR3 follows TCRdb's listing. V is TRBV6-5 and J is TRBJ1-1; the table calls TRBD1, which could not be checked here. Germline CDR1 reads MNHEY; CDR2 reads SVGAGI. The CDR3 spans 13 residues, counting both ends. The CDR3 region is CASSYVSGQGRSL.

This chain connects TRBV18 to TRBJ1-4; D remains ambiguous. Germline values: CDR1 KGHSH, CDR2 LQKENI. Trimming stripped 4 bases from V and 3 bases from J, with 9 bases between. The CDR3 contains 14 residues. The CDR3 sequence is CASSQQPPNEKLFF. CDR3 DNA sequence: TGTGCCAGCTCACAACAACCACCTAATGAAAAACTGTTTTTT.

This chain links TRBV15 with TRBJ1-3; 7 positions agree with TRBD1. The junction had 11 bases not matched to a gene; V was cut back by 0 bases and J by 0 bases. The length of the CDR3 is 19 residues. Per the germline V gene, CDR1 is LNHNV and CDR2 is YYDKDF (reference sequence). The CDR3 sequence is CATSRDNRGTIRSGNTIYF. In DNA form, the CDR3 reads TGTGCCACCAGCAGAGATAACAGGGGAACGATCCGCTCTGGAAACACCATATATTTT.

The chain is built from TRBV5-6 and TRBJ1-5; D not resolved. The CDR3 spans 14 residues. V lost 3 bases and J lost 2, with 9 bases in between. Germline CDR1 and CDR2: SGHDT and YYEEEE. CDR3 sequence reads: CASSSRGRNQPQHF. For the CDR3, the DNA is TGTGCCAGCAGCTCCCGGGGTCGCAATCAGCCCCAGCATTTT.

V is TRBV27 and J is TRBJ1-6, with a tentative D call TRBD1 (5 bases). V was shortened by 8 bases and J by 3 bases, with 14 bases between the two germline ends. Per the germline V gene, CDR1 is MNHEY and CDR2 is SMNVEV (reference sequence). The CDR3 runs 15 residues. The CDR3 nucleotides read TGTGCCAGCGGTCCGGGGGAAGACTATAATTCACCCCTCCACTTT. Residues: CASGPGEDYNSPLHF.

Of note for this clone: Compared with germline, one end of the junction differs, possibly owing to a read error. The V gene is TRBV7-7, the J gene TRBJ2-3, with D possibly matching TRBD2 (6 bases). The germline gives CDR1 SSHAT, CDR2 FNYEAQ (reference sequence). CDR3 length equals 15 residues. CDR3 protein: CASSSTTGGTDTQYF. CDR3 coding DNA: TGTGCTAGCAGCTCCACGACGGGGGGCACAGATACGCAGTATTTT.

The chain carries TRBV11-2 and TRBJ2-2; 14 bases are a match to TRBD2. From germline, CDR1 is SGHAT and CDR2 FQNNGV. The CDR3 consists of 16 residues. V shed 5 bases and J 4 bases; nucleotides not matched to a gene: 3. The CDR3 sequence: CASSLGLAGGTGELFF. Written as DNA, the CDR3 is TGTGCCAGCAGCCTAGGACTAGCGGGAGGCACCGGGGAGCTGTTTTTT. The whole variable domain, filled in from reference TRBV11-2 and TRBJ2-2, reads EAGVAQSPRYKIIEKRQSVAFWCNPISGHATLYWYQQILGQGPKLLIQFQNNGVVDDSQLPKDRFSAERLKGVDSTLKIQPAKLEDSAVYLCASSLGLAGGTGELFFGEGSRLTVL.

The rearrangement uses TRBV7-2 and TRBJ1-2; the D gene is possibly TRBD1 (6 bases). The CDR3 totals 14 residues. V was trimmed by 0 bases and J by 2 bases, leaving 7 bases between them. Germline assignment: CDR1 SGHTA and CDR2 FQGNSA. The CDR3 is CASSLARGNYGYTF. The CDR3, as DNA: TGTGCCAGCAGCTTAGCCAGGGGAAACTATGGCTACACCTTC.

The J gene is TRBJ1-1, the V gene TRBV27; D call uncertain. Trimming took off 3 bases at V and 2 bases at J, with 7 bases between the two ends. The CDR3 is made up of 13 amino acids. Germline-derived CDR1 and CDR2 are MNHEY and SMNVEV (reference sequence). The CDR3 DNA follows: TGTGCCAGCAGTTTTAATTTAAACACTGAAGCTTTCTTT. Its protein is CASSFNLNTEAFF.

V is TRBV7-9 and J is TRBJ2-5; 10 positions match TRBD1. CDR1 and CDR2 (germline): SEHNR, FQNEAQ (reference sequence). V shed 5 bases and J 5 bases; nucleotides not matched to a gene: 14. This CDR3 is 17 amino acids long. The CDR3 spells CASSLSGRQGASETQYF. CDR3 nucleotides: TGTGCCAGCAGCCTATCTGGGCGACAGGGGGCGAGCGAGACCCAGTACTTC.

The sample holds a few counts of this clone. The gene calls are TRBV18 and TRBJ2-1; D may be TRBD1 (5 bases). CDR1 KGHSH and CDR2 LQKENI come from the germline V gene. The V end was cut by 3 bases, the J end by 5 bases, with 11 bases between. This CDR3 region has 14 residues. CDR3 in amino acids: CASSPLGHDNEQFF. For the CDR3, the DNA is TGTGCCAGCTCACCCTTGGGGCACGACAATGAGCAGTTCTTC. Complete variable domain (other parts from reference TRBV18 and TRBJ2-1): NAGVMQNPRHLVRRRGQEARLRCSPMKGHSHVYWYRQLPEEGLKFMVYLQKENIIDESGMPKERFSAEFPKEGPSILRIQQVVRGDSAAYFCASSPLGHDNEQFFGPGTRLTVL.

This chain links TRBV5-1 with TRBJ2-2, with D uncertain. Germline lookup yields CDR1 SGHRS and CDR2 YFSETQ. This CDR3 comprises 13 residues. V lost 8 bases to trimming and J lost 3 bases, with 11 bases between them. The CDR3 bases are TGCGCCAGTTCTCCTAGTTACACCGGGGAGCTGTTTTTT. It is translated as CASSPSYTGELFF. The full variable domain, in which reference TRBV5-1 and TRBJ2-2 provide the parts outside the CDR3, is KAGVTQTPRYLIKTRGQQVTLSCSPISGHRSVSWYQQTPGQGLQFLFEYFSETQRNKGNFPGRFSGRQFSNSRSEMNVSTLELGDSALYLCASSPSYTGELFFGEGSRLTVL.